A single sample is the source of the 13 T cell receptor beta chains below, sequenced in a study of cytomegalovirus exposure and HLA in healthy donors. PCR primers comprised 60 Vbeta and 13 Jbeta primers. Only in-frame clones appear in the TCRdb table, and some are missing; sequencing was by immunoSEQ multiplex PCR. The table has about 100,000 clones, approximately 81% seen once; the top ten hold under 5%. The sequencing input was PBMCs. All receptors come from a female donor in good health and CMV-seropositive.

In its sample, this clone was seen once. CDR3 nucleotides: TGTGCCAGCAGCCCCGGGACAGAAGAGTTCTTC. The encoded protein is CASSPGTEEFF. This chain links TRBV7-9 with TRBJ2-1; 7 nucleotides align to TRBD1. After removal of 5 bases from V and 14 bases from J, the junction contained 6 bases not matched to a gene. This CDR3 contains 11 residues. The germline V gene encodes CDR1 SEHNR and CDR2 FQNEAQ (reference sequence).

V is TRBV2 and J is TRBJ2-1; 9 nucleotides agree with TRBD1. Germline lookup yields CDR1 SNHLY and CDR2 FYNNEI. V dropped 6 bases and J dropped 3; count of bases not matched to a gene: 3. The CDR3 covers 14 residues. The CDR3 reads CASRGQGHYNEQFF. In nucleotides, the CDR3 is TGTGCCAGCAGGGGACAGGGCCACTACAATGAGCAGTTCTTC.

This chain joins TRBV11-2 and TRBJ1-6; TRBD1 might be the D (6 bases). V lost 5 bases and J 7 bases, leaving 18 bases between the germline ends. CDR3 length: 16 amino acids. The V gene's germline CDR1 is SGHAT and CDR2 FQNNGV. The CDR3 nucleotides are TGTGCCAGCAGCCCCTTAAAGCAGGGGTGGAATTCACCCCTCCACTTT. It yields the protein CASSPLKQGWNSPLHF.

This chain uses TRBV5-1 with TRBJ2-1; D unresolved. Germline V lookup: CDR1 SGHRS, CDR2 YFSETQ. This CDR3 comprises 14 residues. Deletions cut 2 bases from V and 0 bases from J, with 6 bases between. CDR3 nucleotide sequence: TGCGCCAGCAGCTTACAGAGCTCCTACAATGAGCAGTTCTTC. Its protein product is CASSLQSSYNEQFF. The full variable domain, with the rest looked up from reference TRBV5-1 and TRBJ2-1, is KAGVTQTPRYLIKTRGQQVTLSCSPISGHRSVSWYQQTPGQGLQFLFEYFSETQRNKGNFPGRFSGRQFSNSRSEMNVSTLELGDSALYLCASSLQSSYNEQFFGPGTRLTVL.

The V gene is TRBV20-1, the J gene TRBJ2-7; no clear D. V shed 5 bases and J shed 1 base, with 6 bases lying between them. CDR3 length: 11 amino acids. Per germline, CDR1 DFQATT and CDR2 SNEGSKA (reference sequence). The DNA of the CDR3 is TGCAGTGCTTTAATTTCCTACGAGCAGTACTTC. Amino acids: CSALISYEQYF.

The chain is built from TRBV19 and TRBJ1-3; 9 positions match TRBD1. CDR3 length equals 14 residues. After removal of 6 bases from V and 7 bases from J, the junction contained 7 bases not matched to a gene. Germline values: CDR1 LNHDA, CDR2 SQIVND (reference sequence). The CDR3, as DNA: TGTGCCAGTAGGACCGGGACAGGGCTCAACACCATATATTTT. It is translated as CASRTGTGLNTIYF.

This rearrangement joins TRBV30 to TRBJ2-7, with 11 bases that match TRBD1. V trimming: 2 bases; J trimming: 6 bases; junction bases outside the gene matches: 3. This CDR3 has 13 amino acids. CDR1 is GTSNPN and CDR2 is SVGIG in the germline V gene (reference sequence). The CDR3 DNA follows: TGTGCCTGGAGTACCGGGACAGGGGGCGAGCAGTACTTC. Translating it yields CAWSTGTGGEQYF.

The V gene is TRBV4-1, the J gene TRBJ1-6, with D tentatively TRBD1 (6 bases). The CDR3 is 15 residues long. Germline V gives CDR1 MGHRA, CDR2 YSYEKL. The ends were cut back, 4 bases at V and 8 bases at J, with 15 bases in the middle. CDR3 sequence (DNA): TGCGCCAGCAGCCCTGACGAGGGGGTTTATTCACCCCTCCACTTT. This codes for CASSPDEGVYSPLHF.

The chain joins TRBV11-3 to TRBJ2-1; TRBD2 aligns across 12 bases. Germline V lookup: CDR1 SGHNT, CDR2 YENEEA. The CDR3 has 17 residues. With 4 bases clipped from V and 8 bases from J, the junction kept 12 bases outside the gene matches. DNA for the CDR3: TGTGCCAGCAGCTCCGGGACTAGCGGGCATCGATTGGATGAGCAGTTCTTC. It specifies CASSSGTSGHRLDEQFF.

This chain connects TRBV5-8 to TRBJ1-4; the match to TRBD1 covers 7 bases. The V gene end was trimmed by 1 base and the J gene end by 3 bases; junction bases not matched to a gene: 0. From germline, CDR1 is SGHTS and CDR2 YDEGEE. This CDR3 comprises 14 residues. This CDR3 reads CASSLTGANEKLFF. The CDR3 DNA sequence: TGTGCCAGCAGCTTGACAGGGGCTAATGAAAAACTGTTTTTT.

The gene calls are TRBV21-1 and TRBJ2-5; the D segment call TRBD2 is taken from the table without a DNA check. TRBV21-1 is shown as a pseudogene. The CDR3 contains 13 residues. CDR3 nucleotide sequence: TGTGCCAGCAGGAGAGGGTTGGCGGAGACCCAGTACTTC. Its protein product is CASRRGLAETQYF.

V gene TRBV28 combines with J gene TRBJ2-7; possibly TRBD1 for D (5 bases). With 8 bases removed from V and 1 base from J, the gap between germline ends came to 6 bases. This CDR3 is built from 11 residues. Germline CDR1 reads MDHEN; CDR2 reads SYDVKM. The CDR3 DNA sequence: TGTGCCAGCCGACAGTCCTACGAGCAGTACTTC. It encodes CASRQSYEQYF.

The CDR3 DNA follows: TGTGCCTGGAGTGCCGGGACAGCAGCCACGGGGACCCAGTACTTC. This sequence encodes CAWSAGTAATGTQYF. The V gene is TRBV30, the J gene TRBJ2-5; 7 bases line up with TRBD1. Germline loops: CDR1 GTSNPN, CDR2 SVGIG (reference sequence). This CDR3 region has 15 residues. Trimming cost V 1 base and J 7 bases; bases outside gene matches: 12.